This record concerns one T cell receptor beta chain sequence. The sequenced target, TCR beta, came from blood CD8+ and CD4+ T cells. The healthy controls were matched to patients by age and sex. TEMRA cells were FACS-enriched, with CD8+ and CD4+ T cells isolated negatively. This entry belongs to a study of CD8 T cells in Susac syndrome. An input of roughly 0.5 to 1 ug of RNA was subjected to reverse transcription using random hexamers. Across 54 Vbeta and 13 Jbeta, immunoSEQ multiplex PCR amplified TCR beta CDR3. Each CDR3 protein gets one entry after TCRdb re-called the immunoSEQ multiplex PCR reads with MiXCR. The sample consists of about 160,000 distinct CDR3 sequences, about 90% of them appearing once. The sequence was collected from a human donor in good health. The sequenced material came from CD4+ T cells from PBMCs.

The CDR3, as DNA: TGCAGCGTCGTCCTTAACTATGGCTACACCTTC. Amino acids: CSVVLNYGYTF. This chain links TRBV29-1 with TRBJ1-2; D remains ambiguous. V was trimmed by 6 bases and J by 1 base, leaving 6 bases between them. The CDR3 consists of 11 residues. Germline V gene sequence: CDR1 SQVTM, CDR2 ANQGSEA.